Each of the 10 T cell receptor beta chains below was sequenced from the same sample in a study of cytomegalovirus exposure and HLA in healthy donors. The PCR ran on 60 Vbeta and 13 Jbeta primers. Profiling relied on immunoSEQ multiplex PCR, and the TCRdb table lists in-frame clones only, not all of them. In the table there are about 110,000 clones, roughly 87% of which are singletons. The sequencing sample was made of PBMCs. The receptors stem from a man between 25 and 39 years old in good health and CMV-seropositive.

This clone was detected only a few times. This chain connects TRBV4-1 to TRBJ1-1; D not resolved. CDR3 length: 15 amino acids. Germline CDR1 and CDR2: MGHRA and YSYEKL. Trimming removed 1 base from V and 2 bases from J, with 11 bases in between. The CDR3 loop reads CASSQGLASNTEAFF. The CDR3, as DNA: TGCGCCAGCAGCCAAGGGCTGGCCAGTAACACTGAAGCTTTCTTT.

The CDR3 DNA reads TGCAGCGTTGAAGATGCGGCCCCCCGGCAGTATTTT. Its translation: CSVEDAAPRQYF. V and J are TRBV29-1 and TRBJ2-3; D unclear. Germline assignment: CDR1 SQVTM and CDR2 ANQGSEA. The V end lost 0 bases, the J end lost 11 bases, and 12 bases lay between the germline ends. The CDR3 runs 12 residues.

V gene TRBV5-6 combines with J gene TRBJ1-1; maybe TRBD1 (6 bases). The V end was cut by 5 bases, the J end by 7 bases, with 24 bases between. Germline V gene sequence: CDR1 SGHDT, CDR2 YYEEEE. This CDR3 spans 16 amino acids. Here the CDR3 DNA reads TGTGCCAGCAGAAACGAGGAGGCAGGGGCTACGTATGAAGCTTTCTTT. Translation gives CASRNEEAGATYEAFF. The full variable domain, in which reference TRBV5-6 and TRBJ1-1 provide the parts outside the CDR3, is DAGVTQSPTHLIKTRGQQVTLRCSPKSGHDTVSWYQQALGQGPQFIFQYYEEEERQRGNFPDRFSGHQFPNYSSELNVNALLLGDSALYLCASRNEEAGATYEAFFGQGTRLTVV.

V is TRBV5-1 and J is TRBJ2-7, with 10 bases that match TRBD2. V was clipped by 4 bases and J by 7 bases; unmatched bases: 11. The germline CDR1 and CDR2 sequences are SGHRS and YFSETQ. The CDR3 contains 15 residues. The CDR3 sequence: CASSRREAGGLEQYF. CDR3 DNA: TGCGCCAGCAGCCGGAGAGAAGCGGGGGGGCTGGAGCAGTACTTC.

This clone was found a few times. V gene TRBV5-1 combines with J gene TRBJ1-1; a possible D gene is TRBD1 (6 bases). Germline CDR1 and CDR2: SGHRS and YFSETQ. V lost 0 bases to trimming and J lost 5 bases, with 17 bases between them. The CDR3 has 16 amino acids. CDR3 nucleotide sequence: TGCGCCAGCAGCTTGGTCGGGACAAACCAGGGGACTGAAGCTTTCTTT. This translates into CASSLVGTNQGTEAFF. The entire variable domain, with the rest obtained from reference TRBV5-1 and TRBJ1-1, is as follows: KAGVTQTPRYLIKTRGQQVTLSCSPISGHRSVSWYQQTPGQGLQFLFEYFSETQRNKGNFPGRFSGRQFSNSRSEMNVSTLELGDSALYLCASSLVGTNQGTEAFFGQGTRLTVV.

The CDR3, as DNA: TGTGCCAGCTCACCACAGGGGTGGCTCAATGAGCAGTTCTTC. Protein sequence: CASSPQGWLNEQFF. The J gene is TRBJ2-1, the V gene TRBV18, with D possibly TRBD1 on 5 matching bases. The germline V gene has CDR1 KGHSH and CDR2 LQKENI. The CDR3 covers 14 residues. V dropped 1 base and J dropped 6 bases, with 10 bases sitting between them.

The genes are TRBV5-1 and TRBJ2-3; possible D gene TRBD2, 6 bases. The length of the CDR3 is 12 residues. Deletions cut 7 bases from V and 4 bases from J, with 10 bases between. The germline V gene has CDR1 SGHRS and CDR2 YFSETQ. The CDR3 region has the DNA TGCGCCAGCCGACTAGGTGCAGATACGCAGTATTTT. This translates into CASRLGADTQYF.

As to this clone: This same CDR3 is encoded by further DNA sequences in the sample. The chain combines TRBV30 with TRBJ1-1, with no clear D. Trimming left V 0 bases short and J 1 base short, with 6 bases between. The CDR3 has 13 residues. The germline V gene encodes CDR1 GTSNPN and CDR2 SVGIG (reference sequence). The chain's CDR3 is CAWSVLQNTEAFF. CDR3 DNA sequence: TGTGCCTGGAGTGTACTCCAGAACACTGAAGCTTTCTTT. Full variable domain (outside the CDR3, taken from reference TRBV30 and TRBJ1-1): SQTIHQWPATLVQPVGSPLSLECTVEGTSNPNLYWYRQAAGRGLQLLFYSVGIGQISSEVPQNLSASRPQDRQFILSSKKLLLSDSGFYLCAWSVLQNTEAFFGQGTRLTVV.

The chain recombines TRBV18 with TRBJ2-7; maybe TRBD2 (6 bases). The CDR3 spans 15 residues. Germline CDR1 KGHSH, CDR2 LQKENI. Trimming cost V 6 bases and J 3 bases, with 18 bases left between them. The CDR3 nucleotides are TGTGCCAGCTCCGCAGCTCTCGGGGGACTCTACGAGCAGTACTTC. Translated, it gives CASSAALGGLYEQYF. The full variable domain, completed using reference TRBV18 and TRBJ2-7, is NAGVMQNPRHLVRRRGQEARLRCSPMKGHSHVYWYRQLPEEGLKFMVYLQKENIIDESGMPKERFSAEFPKEGPSILRIQQVVRGDSAAYFCASSAALGGLYEQYFGPGTRLTVT.

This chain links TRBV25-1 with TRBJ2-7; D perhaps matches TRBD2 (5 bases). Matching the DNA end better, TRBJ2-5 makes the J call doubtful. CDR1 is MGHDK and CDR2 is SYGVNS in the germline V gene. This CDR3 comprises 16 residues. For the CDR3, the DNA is TGTGCCAGCTCACAAGGGCTCAGCTATGAGGGTTTGACCCAGTACTTC. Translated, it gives CASSQGLSYEGLTQYF.